Ten or more counts support the clone carrying this T cell receptor (beta chain). Source material for PBMCs was about 10 ml fresh peripheral blood. The source of the sample is a study of T cells in Graves' hyperthyroidism and ophthalmopathy. Study information: Pretreatment peripheral blood was obtained at initial diagnosis.

The CDR3 has 14 amino acids. Germline CDR1 reads MNHEY; CDR2 reads SVGEGT. V was trimmed by 6 bases and J by 2 bases, leaving 14 bases between them. RNA transcripts were the template for amplifying TCR beta CDR3 regions. First-round RT-PCR of the TCR CDR3 relied on the HTBI primer set. Via MiXCR, TCRdb re-called the multiplex PCR reads, giving one row per CDR3 protein. In the table there are about 110,000 distinct CDR3 sequences, around a sixth of which are singletons. The chain uses TRBV6-2 or TRBV6-3 and TRBJ2-7, with D perhaps assigned TRBD1 or TRBD2 (5 bases each). Sample: blood. This TCR derives from a woman in her fifties or sixties with Graves' hyperthyroidism. CDR3 nucleotides: TGTGCCAGCAGATCTACTAGACAGACCTACGAGCAGTACGTC. Protein product: CASRSTRQTYEQYV.